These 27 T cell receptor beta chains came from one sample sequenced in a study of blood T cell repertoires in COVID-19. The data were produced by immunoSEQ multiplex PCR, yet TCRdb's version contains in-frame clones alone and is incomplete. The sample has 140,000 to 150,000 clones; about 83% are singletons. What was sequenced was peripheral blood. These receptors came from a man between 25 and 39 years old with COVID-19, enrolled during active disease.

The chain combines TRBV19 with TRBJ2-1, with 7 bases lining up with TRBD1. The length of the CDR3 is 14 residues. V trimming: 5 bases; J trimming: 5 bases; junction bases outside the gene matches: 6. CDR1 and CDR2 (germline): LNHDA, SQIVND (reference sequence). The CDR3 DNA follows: TGTGCCAGTAGTCATAGGGACAGACACAATGAGCAGTTCTTC. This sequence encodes CASSHRDRHNEQFF.

CDR3: CASSLGPGETYEQYF. Here the CDR3 DNA reads TGTGCCAGCAGCTTGGGGCCAGGGGAGACCTACGAGCAGTACTTC. The V gene is TRBV5-6, the J gene TRBJ2-7, with a tentative D call TRBD1 (6 bases). This CDR3 is 15 amino acids long. Germline CDR1 and CDR2: SGHDT and YYEEEE. V dropped 0 bases and J dropped 2 bases, with 12 bases sitting between them.

The CDR3 DNA reads as TGCGCCAGCAGTGAAACATGGGGACAGGGACTGAGCGGGGAGCTGTTTTTT. Residues: CASSETWGQGLSGELFF. V and J are TRBV10-1 and TRBJ2-2; 9 bases match TRBD1. The length of the CDR3 is 17 residues. The germline V gene encodes CDR1 WNHNN and CDR2 SYGVQD (reference sequence). V was pared by 3 bases and J by 7 bases, with 12 bases of the junction left unmatched.

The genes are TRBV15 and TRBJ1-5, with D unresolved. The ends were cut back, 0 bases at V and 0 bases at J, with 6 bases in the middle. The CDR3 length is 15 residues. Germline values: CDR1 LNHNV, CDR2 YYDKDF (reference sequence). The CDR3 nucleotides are TGTGCCACCAGCAGAGACGTTAATAGCAATCAGCCCCAGCATTTT. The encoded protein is CATSRDVNSNQPQHF.

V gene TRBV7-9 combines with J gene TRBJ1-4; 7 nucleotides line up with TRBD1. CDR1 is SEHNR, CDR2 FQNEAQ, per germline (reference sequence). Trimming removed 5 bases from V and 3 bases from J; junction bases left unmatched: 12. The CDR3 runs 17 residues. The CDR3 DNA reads TGTGCCAGCAGCGATCGACAGGGTGGGACTGCTAATGAAAAACTGTTTTTT. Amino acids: CASSDRQGGTANEKLFF.

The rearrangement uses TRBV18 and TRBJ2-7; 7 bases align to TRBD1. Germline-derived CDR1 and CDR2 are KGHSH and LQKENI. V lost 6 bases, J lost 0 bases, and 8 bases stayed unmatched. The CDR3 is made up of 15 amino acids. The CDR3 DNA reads TGTGCCAGCTCCCTTTCGGACAGGAGCTCCTACGAGCAGTACTTC. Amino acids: CASSLSDRSSYEQYF. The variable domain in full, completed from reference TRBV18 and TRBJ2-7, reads NAGVMQNPRHLVRRRGQEARLRCSPMKGHSHVYWYRQLPEEGLKFMVYLQKENIIDESGMPKERFSAEFPKEGPSILRIQQVVRGDSAAYFCASSLSDRSSYEQYFGPGTRLTVT.

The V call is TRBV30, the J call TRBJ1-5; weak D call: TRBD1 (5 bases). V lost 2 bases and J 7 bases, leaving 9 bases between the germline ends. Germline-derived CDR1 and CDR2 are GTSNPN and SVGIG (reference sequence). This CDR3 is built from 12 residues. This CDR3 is CAWSLQDQPQHF. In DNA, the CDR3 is TGTGCCTGGAGTCTACAGGACCAGCCCCAGCATTTT. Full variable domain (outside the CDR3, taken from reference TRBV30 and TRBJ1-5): SQTIHQWPATLVQPVGSPLSLECTVEGTSNPNLYWYRQAAGRGLQLLFYSVGIGQISSEVPQNLSASRPQDRQFILSSKKLLLSDSGFYLCAWSLQDQPQHFGDGTRLSIL.

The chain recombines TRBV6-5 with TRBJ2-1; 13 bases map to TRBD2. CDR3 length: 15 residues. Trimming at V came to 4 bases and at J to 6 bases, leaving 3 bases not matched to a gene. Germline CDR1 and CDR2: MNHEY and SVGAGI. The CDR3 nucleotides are TGTGCCAGCAGTTTAACTAGCGGGAGGGCCAATGAGCAGTTCTTC. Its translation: CASSLTSGRANEQFF.

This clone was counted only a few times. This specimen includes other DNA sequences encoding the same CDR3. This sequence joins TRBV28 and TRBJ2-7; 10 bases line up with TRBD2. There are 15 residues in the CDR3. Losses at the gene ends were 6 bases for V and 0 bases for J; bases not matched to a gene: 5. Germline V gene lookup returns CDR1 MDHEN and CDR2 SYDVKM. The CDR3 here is CASSPGLASSYEQYF. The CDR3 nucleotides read TGTGCCAGCAGCCCGGGACTAGCGTCCTCCTACGAGCAGTACTTC.

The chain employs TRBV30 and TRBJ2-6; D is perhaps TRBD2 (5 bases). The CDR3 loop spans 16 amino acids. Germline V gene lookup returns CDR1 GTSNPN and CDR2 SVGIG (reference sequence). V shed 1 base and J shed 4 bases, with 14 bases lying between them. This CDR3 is CAWSALRASGANVLTF. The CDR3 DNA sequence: TGTGCCTGGAGTGCCTTGAGGGCGTCGGGGGCCAACGTCCTGACTTTC.

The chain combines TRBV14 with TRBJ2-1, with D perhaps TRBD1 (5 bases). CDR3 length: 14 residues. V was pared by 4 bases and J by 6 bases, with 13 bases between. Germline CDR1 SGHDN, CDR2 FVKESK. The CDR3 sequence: CASSPREKRNEQFF. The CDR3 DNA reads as TGTGCCAGCAGCCCCAGGGAAAAGCGCAATGAGCAGTTCTTC.

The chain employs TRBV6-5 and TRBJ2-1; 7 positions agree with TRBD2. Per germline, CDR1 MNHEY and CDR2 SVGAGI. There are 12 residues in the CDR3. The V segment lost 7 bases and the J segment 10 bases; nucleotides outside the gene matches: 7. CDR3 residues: CASTSLAREQFF. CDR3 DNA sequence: TGTGCCAGCACCTCACTAGCGCGGGAGCAGTTCTTC.

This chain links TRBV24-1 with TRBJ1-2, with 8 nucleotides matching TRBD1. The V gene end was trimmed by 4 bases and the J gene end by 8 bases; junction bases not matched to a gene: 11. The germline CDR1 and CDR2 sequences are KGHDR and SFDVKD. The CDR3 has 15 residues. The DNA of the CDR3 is TGTGCCACCAGTGACCCCGGACAGGGAAAGGACGGCTACACCTTC. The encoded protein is CATSDPGQGKDGYTF.

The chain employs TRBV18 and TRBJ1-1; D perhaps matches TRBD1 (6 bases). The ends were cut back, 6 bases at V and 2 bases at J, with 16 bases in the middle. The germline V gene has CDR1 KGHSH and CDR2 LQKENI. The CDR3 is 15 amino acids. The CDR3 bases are TGTGCCAGCTCCTTCGCAGGGGAGGGAAACACTGAAGCTTTCTTT. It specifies CASSFAGEGNTEAFF.

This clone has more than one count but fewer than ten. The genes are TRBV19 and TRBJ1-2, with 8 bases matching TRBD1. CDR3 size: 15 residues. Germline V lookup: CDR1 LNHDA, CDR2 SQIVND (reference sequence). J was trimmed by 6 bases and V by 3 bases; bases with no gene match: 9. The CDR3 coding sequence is TGTGCCAGTAGTATTGGGACAGGAAGGTACGATGGCTACACCTTC. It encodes CASSIGTGRYDGYTF.

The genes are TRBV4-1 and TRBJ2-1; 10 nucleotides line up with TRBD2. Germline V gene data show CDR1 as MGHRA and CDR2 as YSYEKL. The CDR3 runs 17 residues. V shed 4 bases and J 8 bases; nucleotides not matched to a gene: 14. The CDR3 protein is CASSRTSSSGSLDEQFF. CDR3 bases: TGCGCCAGCAGCCGGACCAGTTCTAGCGGGAGCTTAGATGAGCAGTTCTTC.

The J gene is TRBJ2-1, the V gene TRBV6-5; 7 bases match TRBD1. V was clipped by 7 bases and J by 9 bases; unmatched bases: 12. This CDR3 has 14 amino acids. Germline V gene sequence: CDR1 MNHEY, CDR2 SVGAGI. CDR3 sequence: CASIRDRVHGEQFF. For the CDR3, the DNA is TGTGCCAGCATCCGAGACAGGGTCCACGGTGAGCAGTTCTTC.

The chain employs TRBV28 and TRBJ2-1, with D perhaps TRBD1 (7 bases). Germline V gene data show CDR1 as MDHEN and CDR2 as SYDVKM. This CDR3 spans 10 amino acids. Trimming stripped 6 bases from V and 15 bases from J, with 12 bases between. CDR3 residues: CASRSGGWFF. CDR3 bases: TGTGCCAGCAGATCAGGGGGGTGGTTCTTC.

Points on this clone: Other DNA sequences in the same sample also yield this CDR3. CDR3 sequence: CASSPSGTGGLTDTQYF. In DNA, the CDR3 is TGCGCCAGCAGCCCATCCGGGACAGGGGGCCTTACAGATACGCAGTATTTT. The chain joins TRBV4-1 to TRBJ2-3; 12 bases match TRBD1. Per the germline V gene, CDR1 is MGHRA and CDR2 is YSYEKL. V trimming: 4 bases; J trimming: 3 bases; junction bases outside the gene matches: 8. CDR3 length equals 17 residues.

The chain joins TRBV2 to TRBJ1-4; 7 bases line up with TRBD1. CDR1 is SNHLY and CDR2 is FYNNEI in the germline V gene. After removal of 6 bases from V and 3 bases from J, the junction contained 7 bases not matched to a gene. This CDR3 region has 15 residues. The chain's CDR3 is CASRGGGTANEKLFF. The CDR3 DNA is TGTGCCAGCAGGGGCGGGGGGACAGCTAATGAAAAACTGTTTTTT.

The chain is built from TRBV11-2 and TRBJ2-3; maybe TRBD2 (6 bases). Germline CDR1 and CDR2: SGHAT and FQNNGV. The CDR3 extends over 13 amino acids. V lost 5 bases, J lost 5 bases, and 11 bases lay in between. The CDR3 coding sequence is TGTGCCAGCAGCGTCCTGGGACTAGATACGCAGTATTTT. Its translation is CASSVLGLDTQYF.

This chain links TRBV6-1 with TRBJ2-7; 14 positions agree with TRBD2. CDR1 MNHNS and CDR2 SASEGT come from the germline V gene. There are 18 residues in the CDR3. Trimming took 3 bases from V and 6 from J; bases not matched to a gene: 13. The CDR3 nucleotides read TGTGCCAGCAGTGATCTGGTCGTTCGGGGGACTAGCGGGAGCGAGCAGTACTTC. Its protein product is CASSDLVVRGTSGSEQYF.

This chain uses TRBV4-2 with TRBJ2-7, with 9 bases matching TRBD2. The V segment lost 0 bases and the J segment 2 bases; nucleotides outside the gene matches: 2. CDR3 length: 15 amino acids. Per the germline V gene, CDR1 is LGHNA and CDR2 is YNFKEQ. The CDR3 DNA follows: TGTGCCAGCAGCCAAGACTTAGCGGGAGCCTACGAGCAGTACTTC. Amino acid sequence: CASSQDLAGAYEQYF.

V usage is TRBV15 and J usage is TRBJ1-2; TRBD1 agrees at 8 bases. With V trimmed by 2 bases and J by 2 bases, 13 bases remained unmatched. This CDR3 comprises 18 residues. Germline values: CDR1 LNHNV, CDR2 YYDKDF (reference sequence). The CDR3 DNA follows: TGTGCCACCAGCAGACCCAAAGGGACAGGCACTTTAAACTATGGCTACACCTTC. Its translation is CATSRPKGTGTLNYGYTF.

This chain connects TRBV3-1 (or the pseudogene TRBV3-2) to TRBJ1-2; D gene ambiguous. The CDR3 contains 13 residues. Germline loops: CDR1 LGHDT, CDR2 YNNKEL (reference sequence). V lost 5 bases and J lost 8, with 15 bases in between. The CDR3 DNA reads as TGTGCCAGCAGCGACGGGCCTGGCGGGGGCTACACCTTC. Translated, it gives CASSDGPGGGYTF.

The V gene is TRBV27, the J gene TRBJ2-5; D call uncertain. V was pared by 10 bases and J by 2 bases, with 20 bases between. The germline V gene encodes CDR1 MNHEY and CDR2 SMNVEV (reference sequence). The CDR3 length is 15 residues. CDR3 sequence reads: CATELVPSLQETQYF. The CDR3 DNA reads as TGTGCCACCGAATTGGTGCCGTCGCTACAAGAGACCCAGTACTTC.

As DNA, the CDR3 is TGTGCCAGCAGCAATTCCAGGGGCGGTTTGAGGAACTTC. It codes for CASSNSRGGLRNF. This chain uses TRBV21-1 with TRBJ2-7; the D call in the table, TRBD1, was not verified against the DNA. TRBV21-1 is a documented pseudogene. The CDR3 consists of 13 residues.